The 17 T cell receptor beta chains in this list originate from one sample, sequenced in a study of cytomegalovirus exposure and HLA in healthy donors. Method: immunoSEQ multiplex PCR; TCRdb's copy keeps in-frame clones and lacks some. The sample lists 110,000 or so clones; 75% to 90% were seen once. The specimen sequenced was PBMCs. These receptors originate from a man between 18 and 35 years old in good health and CMV-seropositive.

This clone has a single count. This chain connects TRBV7-8 to TRBJ2-5; 10 nucleotides line up with TRBD1. Germline V gene lookup returns CDR1 SGHVS and CDR2 FQNEAQ. Losses at the gene ends were 1 base for V and 5 bases for J; bases not matched to a gene: 4. The CDR3 extends over 15 amino acids. CDR3 sequence: CASSLGLGQGETQYF. In DNA, the CDR3 is TGTGCCAGCAGCTTAGGCCTGGGACAGGGGGAGACCCAGTACTTC.

V is TRBV7-2 and J is TRBJ1-2, with TRBD1 identical over 7 bases. Losses at the gene ends were 8 bases for V and 8 bases for J; bases not matched to a gene: 17. Per the germline V gene, CDR1 is SGHTA and CDR2 is FQGNSA. This CDR3 comprises 15 residues. The CDR3: CASSLGTGAAGGYTF. CDR3 bases: TGTGCCAGCTCTCTTGGAACAGGGGCCGCGGGGGGCTACACCTTC.

In this sample, this clone turned up once. CDR3 DNA: TGCGCCAGCAGCCAACAGGGGGCGATGAACACTGAAGCTTTCTTT. This sequence encodes CASSQQGAMNTEAFF. The rearrangement joins TRBV5-1 to TRBJ1-1; 9 positions agree with TRBD1. Per the germline V gene, CDR1 is SGHRS and CDR2 is YFSETQ. Germline trimming cut 4 bases from V and 0 bases from J; bases unmatched to any gene: 4. This CDR3 is 15 amino acids long. The whole variable domain, remainder taken from reference TRBV5-1 and TRBJ1-1, is KAGVTQTPRYLIKTRGQQVTLSCSPISGHRSVSWYQQTPGQGLQFLFEYFSETQRNKGNFPGRFSGRQFSNSRSEMNVSTLELGDSALYLCASSQQGAMNTEAFFGQGTRLTVV.

The chain links TRBV2 to TRBJ2-1; 8 bases line up with TRBD1. The CDR3 contains 14 residues. Germline assignment: CDR1 SNHLY and CDR2 FYNNEI. The J segment lost 8 bases and the V segment lost 3 bases, leaving 6 bases of the junction unmatched. The CDR3 sequence: CASSEQGAQDEQFF. CDR3 DNA: TGTGCCAGCAGTGAGCAGGGGGCGCAGGATGAGCAGTTCTTC.

V usage is TRBV12-5 and J usage is TRBJ1-2, with D perhaps matching TRBD1 (5 bases). V was clipped by 1 base and J by 7 bases, with 7 bases between them. The CDR3 runs 12 residues. Germline CDR1 LGHNT, CDR2 FRNRAP. CDR3 nucleotide sequence: TGTGCTAGTGGTTTGGGGGGCTTTGGCTACACCTTC. It yields the protein CASGLGGFGYTF.

The chain has TRBV5-5 and TRBJ1-1, with D unresolved. The CDR3 consists of 15 residues. Trimming left V 1 base short and J 1 base short, with 11 bases between. Germline loops: CDR1 SGHKS, CDR2 YYEKEE (reference sequence). The chain's CDR3 is CASSLSGNANTEAFF. CDR3 DNA: TGTGCCAGCAGCTTGTCAGGAAATGCGAACACTGAAGCTTTCTTT.

This chain uses TRBV10-1 with TRBJ1-1, with D possibly matching TRBD1 (6 bases). Deletions cut 7 bases from V and 6 bases from J, with 18 bases between. CDR1 is WNHNN, CDR2 SYGVQD, per germline (reference sequence). The CDR3 is 14 residues long. The CDR3 reads CASTPDSLYSEAFF. The CDR3 nucleotides are TGCGCCAGCACCCCGGACAGTCTCTACTCTGAAGCTTTCTTT.

This chain joins TRBV5-6 and TRBJ2-7; tentative D call: TRBD2 (5 bases). V was shortened by 0 bases and J by 2 bases, with 9 bases between the two germline ends. This CDR3 region has 14 residues. Germline-derived CDR1 and CDR2 are SGHDT and YYEEEE. DNA for the CDR3: TGTGCCAGCAGCTTGGGCGGGCCGACCTACGAGCAGTACTTC. It specifies CASSLGGPTYEQYF. Drawing the rest from reference TRBV5-6 and TRBJ2-7, the complete variable domain is DAGVTQSPTHLIKTRGQQVTLRCSPKSGHDTVSWYQQALGQGPQFIFQYYEEEERQRGNFPDRFSGHQFPNYSSELNVNALLLGDSALYLCASSLGGPTYEQYFGPGTRLTVT.

This chain joins TRBV5-6 and TRBJ2-5; possibly TRBD1 for D (6 bases). The V gene's germline CDR1 is SGHDT and CDR2 YYEEEE. Trimming removed 2 bases from V and 5 bases from J, with 19 bases in between. This CDR3 comprises 16 residues. This chain's CDR3 is CASSLVGQGTWETQYF. The CDR3 nucleotides read TGTGCCAGCAGCTTAGTGGGTCAGGGGACCTGGGAGACCCAGTACTTC.

The chain carries TRBV6-1 and TRBJ1-5, with 7 bases that match TRBD1. The CDR3 runs 14 residues. Germline trimming cut 2 bases from V and 8 bases from J; bases unmatched to any gene: 6. Germline V CDR1 and CDR2: MNHNS, SASEGT. The CDR3 region has the DNA TGTGCCAGCAGTGAATACGGAGGGGGCAAGCCCCAGCATTTT. This codes for CASSEYGGGKPQHF.

This chain joins TRBV10-3 and TRBJ1-1, with D tentatively TRBD1 (6 bases). The germline CDR1 and CDR2 sequences are ENHRY and SYGVKD. Between the trimmed V and J ends, which lost 7 bases and 1 base, there was a span of 31 bases. The CDR3 loop spans 20 amino acids. The CDR3 loop reads CAITSRGAVWGQGPNTEAFF. CDR3 in DNA: TGTGCCATCACCTCTCGAGGGGCCGTATGGGGACAAGGTCCGAACACTGAAGCTTTCTTT.

V and J are TRBV6-6 and TRBJ2-2; possible D gene TRBD2, 6 bases. The CDR3 covers 16 residues. CDR1 is MNHNY, CDR2 SVGAGI, per germline (reference sequence). V lost 2 bases and J lost 4, with 14 bases in between. The CDR3 DNA follows: TGTGCCAGCAGTTACGAGGCTCAGGGAGGCACCGGGGAGCTGTTTTTT. Residues: CASSYEAQGGTGELFF.

The chain combines TRBV9 with TRBJ2-7; perhaps TRBD2 as D (6 bases). The CDR3 is 15 residues long. The V gene lost 0 bases and the J gene lost 7 bases, with 17 bases spanning the gap. Germline-derived CDR1 and CDR2 are SGDLS and YYNGEE. This CDR3 reads CASSVERDSGSEQYF. The CDR3, as DNA: TGTGCCAGCAGCGTAGAACGGGACTCGGGGAGTGAGCAGTACTTC.

This clone has more than one count but fewer than ten. The chain couples TRBV10-1 to TRBJ1-2; D perhaps matches TRBD1 (5 bases). The CDR3 length is 12 residues. The ends were cut back, 3 bases at V and 8 bases at J, with 10 bases in the middle. Per the germline V gene, CDR1 is WNHNN and CDR2 is SYGVQD (reference sequence). Written as DNA, the CDR3 is TGCGCCAGCAGTGATGACAGAGTGGGCTACACCTTC. This gives the protein CASSDDRVGYTF.

The chain is built from TRBV7-2 and TRBJ2-5, with 16 bases lining up with TRBD2. This CDR3 contains 18 residues. The germline V gene has CDR1 SGHTA and CDR2 FQGNSA. The V segment lost 1 base and the J segment 5 bases; nucleotides outside the gene matches: 7. CDR3: CASSLVGTSGGARETQYF. In DNA, the CDR3 is TGTGCCAGCAGCTTAGTGGGGACTAGCGGGGGGGCCCGGGAGACCCAGTACTTC. The whole variable domain, remainder taken from reference TRBV7-2 and TRBJ2-5, is GAGVSQSPSNKVTEKGKDVELRCDPISGHTALYWYRQSLGQGLEFLIYFQGNSAPDKSGLPSDRFSAERTGGSVSTLTIQRTQQEDSAVYLCASSLVGTSGGARETQYFGPGTRLLVL.

The chain employs TRBV28 and TRBJ2-3; the D gene is possibly TRBD2 (6 bases). Trimming removed 3 bases at V and 3 bases at J, with 16 bases between. The CDR3 is 16 residues long. Germline CDR1 reads MDHEN; CDR2 reads SYDVKM. CDR3 coding DNA: TGTGCCAGCAGTTTTGGCCTTGGGGGGTTGACAGATACGCAGTATTTT. The encoded protein is CASSFGLGGLTDTQYF.

The V call is TRBV20-1, the J call TRBJ2-7, with D tentatively TRBD2 (6 bases). In germline, CDR1 is DFQATT, CDR2 SNEGSKA (reference sequence). The CDR3 consists of 11 residues. Between the trimmed V and J ends, which lost 3 bases and 4 bases, there was a span of 7 bases. CDR3 sequence: CSARGGYEQYF. The CDR3 DNA is TGCAGTGCTAGGGGGGGTTACGAGCAGTACTTC.